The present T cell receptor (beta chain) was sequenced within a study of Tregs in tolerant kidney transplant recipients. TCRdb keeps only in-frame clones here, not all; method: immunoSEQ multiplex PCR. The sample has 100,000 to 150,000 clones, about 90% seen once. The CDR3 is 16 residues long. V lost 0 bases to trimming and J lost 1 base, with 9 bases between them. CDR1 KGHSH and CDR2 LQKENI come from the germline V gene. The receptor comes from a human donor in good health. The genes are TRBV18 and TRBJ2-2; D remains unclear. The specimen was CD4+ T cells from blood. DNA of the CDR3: TGTGCCAGCTCACCACCGGGCAGAGGGAACACCGGGGAGCTGTTTTTT. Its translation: CASSPPGRGNTGELFF.